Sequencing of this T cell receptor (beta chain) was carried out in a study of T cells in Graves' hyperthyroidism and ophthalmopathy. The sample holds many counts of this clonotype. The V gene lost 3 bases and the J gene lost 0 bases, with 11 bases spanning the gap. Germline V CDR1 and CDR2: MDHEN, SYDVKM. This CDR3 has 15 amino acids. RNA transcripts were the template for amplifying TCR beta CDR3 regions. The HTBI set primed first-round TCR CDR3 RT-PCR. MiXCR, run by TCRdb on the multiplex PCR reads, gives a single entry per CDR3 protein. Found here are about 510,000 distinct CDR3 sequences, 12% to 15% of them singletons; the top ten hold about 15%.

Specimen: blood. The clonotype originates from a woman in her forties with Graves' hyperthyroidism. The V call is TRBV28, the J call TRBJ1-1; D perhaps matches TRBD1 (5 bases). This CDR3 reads CASSLGDAVNTEAFF. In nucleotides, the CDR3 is TGTGCCAGCAGTTTGGGGGATGCGGTGAACACTGAAGCTTTCTTT.